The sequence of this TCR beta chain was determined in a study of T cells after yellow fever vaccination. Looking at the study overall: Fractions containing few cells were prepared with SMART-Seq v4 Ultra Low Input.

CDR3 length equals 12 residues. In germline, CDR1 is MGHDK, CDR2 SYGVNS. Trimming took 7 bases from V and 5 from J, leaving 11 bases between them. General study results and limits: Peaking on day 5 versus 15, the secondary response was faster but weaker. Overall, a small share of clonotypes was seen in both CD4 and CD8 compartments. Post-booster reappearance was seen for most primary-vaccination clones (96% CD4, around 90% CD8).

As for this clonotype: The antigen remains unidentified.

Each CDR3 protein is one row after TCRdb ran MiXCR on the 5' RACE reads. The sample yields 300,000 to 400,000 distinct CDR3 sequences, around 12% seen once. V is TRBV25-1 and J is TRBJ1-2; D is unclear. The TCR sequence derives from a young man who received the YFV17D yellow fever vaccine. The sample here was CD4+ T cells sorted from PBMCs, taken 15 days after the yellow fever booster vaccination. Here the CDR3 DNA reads TGTGCCAGCACCCGAAGGGAGTATGGCTACACCTTC. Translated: CASTRREYGYTF.